The clone carrying this T cell receptor (beta chain) was detected once. Seattle's enrolled individuals joined amid active infection and were then monitored longitudinally. Authors' data handling: From reference gene primer amplification, estimates of nucleated cell counts were derived. Sequenced by immunoSEQ multiplex PCR; TCRdb stores in-frame clones only, minus some. Clone size and the V and J calls come from that table; the DNA yielded D and trimming. The data show fewer than 650,000 clones, 85% to 90% seen once. This entry belongs to a study of blood T cell repertoires in COVID-19. Turning to the study itself: PBMCs, B-cell-depleted T cells, or T cells provided the cDNA or gDNA that made up the material.

The TCR comes from a woman between 45 and 60 years old with COVID-19, enrolled during active disease. Sequenced sample: peripheral blood.

The CDR3 DNA reads as TGTGCCAGTAGTCCCCAGCTAGCGGGGTCCTACGAGCAGTACTTC. This codes for CASSPQLAGSYEQYF. The V call is TRBV19, the J call TRBJ2-7, with 9 bases matching TRBD2. Germline assignment: CDR1 LNHDA and CDR2 SQIVND (reference sequence). The CDR3 contains 15 residues. Germline trimming cut 5 bases from V and 1 base from J; bases unmatched to any gene: 6.